The 8 T cell receptor beta chains given below trace back to one sample, sequenced in a study of tumor-infiltrating lymphocytes in primary liver carcinoma. Using a constant-region primer together with ProtoScript II reverse transcriptase, TCR beta cDNA was made from around 500 ng of total RNA. TCR beta libraries came from three nested multiplex PCR rounds using slightly modified ARM-PCR. Both of the initial two PCR rounds ran for nine to eleven cycles and employed TRBV1-TRBV30 forward primers alongside a C-beta reverse primer. TCRdb used MiXCR to reprocess the multiplex PCR reads, holding one entry per CDR3 protein. The table records 25,000 to 35,000 distinct CDR3 sequences, about 79% of them present only once. Co-extracting RNA and DNA was done with about 20-34 mg of unsorted bulk tissue as input. Sequencing input: liver tumor tissue from sampling region 5. Subset specified: tumor region T5, tumor centre. The source is a man aged 40-49 years with primary liver carcinoma and hepatitis B virus infection.

Comment on this clonotype: Its ends do not fully match the called genes, so a read error is possible. V is TRBV6-2 or TRBV6-3 and J is TRBJ2-6; TRBD1 matches at 9 bases. This CDR3 has 16 residues. The germline CDR1 and CDR2 sequences are MNHEY and SVGEGT. The CDR3 reads CASSLGQGTRANVLTF. CDR3 nucleotide sequence: TGTGCCAGCAGCCTGGGACAGGGTACCAGGGCCAACGTCCTGACTTTT.

Of note for this clonotype: This likely comes from a read error, as the CDR3 has no conserved phenylalanine or tryptophan at its end. No DNA is shown, since the ends of the CDR3 on it are uncertain; the CDR3 is the one TCRdb lists. The chain employs TRBV6-5 and TRBJ2-7. From its first to its last residue, the CDR3 has 15 amino acids. Germline CDR1 and CDR2: MNHEY and SVGAGI. The CDR3 here is CASSYKDSSSYEQYL.

This clonotype was seen a single time. A much larger clone lies a single base off, so this may be a read error. The chain is built from TRBV2 and TRBJ2-1; no firm D call. Germline V gives CDR1 SNHLY, CDR2 FYNNEI. CDR3 length: 12 amino acids. The CDR3: CASRWGYDEQLF. DNA of the CDR3: TGTGCCAGCAGATGGGGATACGATGAGCAGCTCTTC.

This clonotype came up once. One end of the junction varies from germline; a read error may be responsible. The J gene is TRBJ2-3, the V gene TRBV4-2; 7 positions agree with TRBD2. The CDR3 runs to 16 residues. Germline V CDR1 and CDR2: LGHNA, YNFKEQ. The CDR3 spells CVSSQELASRTDTQYF. In nucleotides, the CDR3 is TGTGTCAGCAGCCAAGAACTAGCGTCACGCACAGATACGCAGTATTTT.

Points on this clonotype: At one of its ends the junction is not consistent with the germline gene, which may arise from a read error. The CDR3 region is CAGSLYGRFSGTLYNEQFF. For the CDR3, the DNA is TGTGCCGGCAGCTTATATGGGCGATTCAGTGGGACCCTTTACAATGAACAGTTCTTC. This chain joins TRBV11-2 and TRBJ2-1; D possibly matches TRBD1 or TRBD2 (5 bases each). Germline lookup yields CDR1 SGHAT and CDR2 FQNNGV. CDR3 length equals 19 residues. Complete variable domain (other parts from reference TRBV11-2 and TRBJ2-1): EAGVAQSPRYKIIEKRQSVAFWCNPISGHATLYWYQQILGQGPKLLIQFQNNGVVDDSQLPKDRFSAERLKGVDSTLKIQPAKLEDSAVYLCAGSLYGRFSGTLYNEQFFGPGTRLTVL.

The chain uses TRBV11-2 and TRBJ1-1, with unresolved D. Germline V lookup: CDR1 SGHAT, CDR2 FQNNGV. This CDR3 region has 12 residues. For the CDR3, the DNA is TGTGTCGGCAGCCGGCGGATCATTGAAGCTTTCTTT. Amino acid sequence: CVGSRRIIEAFF.

The CDR3 spells CASSYSIEGSEMGYEQYF. In DNA form, the CDR3 reads TGTGCCAGCAGTTACTCGATCGAAGGTAGCGAGATGGGCTACGAGCAGTACTTC. V usage is TRBV6-2 or TRBV6-3 and J usage is TRBJ2-7; possibly TRBD2 for D (5 bases). The CDR3 extends over 18 amino acids. Germline V gene data show CDR1 as MNHEY and CDR2 as SVGEGT. V gave up 0 bases and J gave up 3 bases, with 21 bases separating them.

About this clonotype: As the CDR3 is not closed by the conserved phenylalanine or tryptophan, this likely results from a read error. This sequence joins TRBV5-6 and TRBJ2-7, with D hard to call. Germline CDR1 SGHDT, CDR2 YYEEEE. The CDR3 loop spans 12 amino acids. The V gene lost 4 bases and the J gene lost 5 bases, with 10 bases spanning the gap. CDR3 region: CASSLGRDEQYL. CDR3 coding DNA: TGTGCCAGCAGCCTTGGAAGAGACGAGCAGTACCTC.